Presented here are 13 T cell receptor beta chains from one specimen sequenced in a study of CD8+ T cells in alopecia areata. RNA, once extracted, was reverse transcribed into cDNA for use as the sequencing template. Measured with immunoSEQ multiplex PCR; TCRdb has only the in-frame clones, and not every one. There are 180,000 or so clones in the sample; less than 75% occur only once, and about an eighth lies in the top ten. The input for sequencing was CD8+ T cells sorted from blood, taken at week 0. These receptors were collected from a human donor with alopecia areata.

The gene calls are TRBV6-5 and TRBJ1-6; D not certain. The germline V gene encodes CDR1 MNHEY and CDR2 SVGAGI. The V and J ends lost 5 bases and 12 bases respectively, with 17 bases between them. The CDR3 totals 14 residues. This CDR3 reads CASSADVVKGPLHF. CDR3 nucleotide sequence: TGTGCCAGCAGTGCTGATGTAGTCAAGGGACCCCTCCACTTT.

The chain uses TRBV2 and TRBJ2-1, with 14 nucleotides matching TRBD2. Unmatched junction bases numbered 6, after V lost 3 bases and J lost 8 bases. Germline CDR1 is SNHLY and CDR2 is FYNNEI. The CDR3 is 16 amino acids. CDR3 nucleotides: TGTGCCAGCAGTGAGCGACTAGCGGGGGGGCCCTATGAGCAGTTCTTC. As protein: CASSERLAGGPYEQFF.

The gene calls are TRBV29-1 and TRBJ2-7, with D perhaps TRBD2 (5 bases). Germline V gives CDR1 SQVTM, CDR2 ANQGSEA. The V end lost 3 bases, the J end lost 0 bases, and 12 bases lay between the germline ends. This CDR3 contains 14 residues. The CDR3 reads CSVELPTSSYEQYF. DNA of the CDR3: TGCAGCGTTGAGTTGCCCACTAGCTCCTACGAGCAGTACTTC.

The CDR3 loop reads CSVDLGSYEQYF. As DNA, the CDR3 is TGCAGCGTTGATCTGGGCTCCTACGAGCAGTACTTC. The chain employs TRBV29-1 and TRBJ2-7; D is unresolved. Trimming stripped 3 bases from V and 0 bases from J, with 6 bases between. The CDR3 contains 12 residues. The germline V gene encodes CDR1 SQVTM and CDR2 ANQGSEA.

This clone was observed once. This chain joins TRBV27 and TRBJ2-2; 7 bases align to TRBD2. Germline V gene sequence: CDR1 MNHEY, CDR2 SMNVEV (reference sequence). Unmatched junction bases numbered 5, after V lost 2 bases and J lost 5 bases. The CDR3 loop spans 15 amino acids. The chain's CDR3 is CASSLRGGGTGELFF. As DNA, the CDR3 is TGTGCCAGCAGTTTACGCGGGGGTGGGACCGGGGAGCTGTTTTTT.

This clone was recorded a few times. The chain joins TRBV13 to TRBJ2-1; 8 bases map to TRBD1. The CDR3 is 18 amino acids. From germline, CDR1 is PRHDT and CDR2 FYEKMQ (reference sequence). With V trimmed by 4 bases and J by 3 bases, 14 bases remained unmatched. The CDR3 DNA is TGTGCCAGCAGCTCGGGCTTAGGACAGGGAACCCTCTACAATGAGCAGTTCTTC. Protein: CASSSGLGQGTLYNEQFF.

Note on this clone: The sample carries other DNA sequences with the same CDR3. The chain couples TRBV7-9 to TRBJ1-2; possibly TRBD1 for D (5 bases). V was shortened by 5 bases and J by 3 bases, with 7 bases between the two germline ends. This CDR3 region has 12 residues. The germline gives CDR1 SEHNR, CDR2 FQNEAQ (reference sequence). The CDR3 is CASSLTDYGYTF. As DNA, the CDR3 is TGTGCCAGCAGCCTGACAGACTATGGCTACACCTTC.

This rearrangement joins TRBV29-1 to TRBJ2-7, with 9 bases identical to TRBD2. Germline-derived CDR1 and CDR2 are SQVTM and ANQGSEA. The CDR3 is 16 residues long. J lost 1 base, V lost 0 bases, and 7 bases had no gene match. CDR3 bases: TGCAGCGTTGAAGATCCAAGCGGGGGGCTTTCCTACGAGCAGTACTTC. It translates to CSVEDPSGGLSYEQYF.

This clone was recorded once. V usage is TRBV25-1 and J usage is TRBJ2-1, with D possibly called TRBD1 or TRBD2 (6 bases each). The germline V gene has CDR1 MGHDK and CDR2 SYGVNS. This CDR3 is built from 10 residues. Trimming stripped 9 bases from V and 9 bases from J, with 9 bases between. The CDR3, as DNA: TGTGCCAGTCGGGGGCTTGAGCAGTTCTTC. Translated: CASRGLEQFF.

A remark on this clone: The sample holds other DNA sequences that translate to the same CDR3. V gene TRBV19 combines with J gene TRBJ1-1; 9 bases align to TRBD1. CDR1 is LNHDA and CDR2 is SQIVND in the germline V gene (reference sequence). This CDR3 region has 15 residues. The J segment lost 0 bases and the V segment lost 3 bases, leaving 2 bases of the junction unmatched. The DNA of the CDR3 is TGTGCCAGTAGTATCGGGACAGGGATGAACACTGAAGCTTTCTTT. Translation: CASSIGTGMNTEAFF.

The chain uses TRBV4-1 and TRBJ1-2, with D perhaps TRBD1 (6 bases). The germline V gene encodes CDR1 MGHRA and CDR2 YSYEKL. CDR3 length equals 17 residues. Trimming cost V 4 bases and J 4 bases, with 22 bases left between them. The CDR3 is CASSLRGRERGPYGYTF. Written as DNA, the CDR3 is TGCGCCAGCAGCCTAAGGGGCCGGGAGCGGGGGCCCTATGGCTACACCTTC.

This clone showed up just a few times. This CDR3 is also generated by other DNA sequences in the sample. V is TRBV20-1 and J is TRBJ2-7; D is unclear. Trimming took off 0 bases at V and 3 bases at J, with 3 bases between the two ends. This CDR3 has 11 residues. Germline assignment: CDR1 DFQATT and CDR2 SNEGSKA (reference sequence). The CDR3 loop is CSARESYEQYF. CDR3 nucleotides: TGCAGTGCTAGAGAAAGCTACGAGCAGTACTTC.

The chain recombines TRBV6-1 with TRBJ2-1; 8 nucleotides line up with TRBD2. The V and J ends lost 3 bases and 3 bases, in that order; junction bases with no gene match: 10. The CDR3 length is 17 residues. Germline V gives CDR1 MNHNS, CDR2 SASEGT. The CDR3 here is CASSDGRAGDFYNEQFF. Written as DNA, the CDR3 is TGTGCCAGCAGTGACGGCAGAGCGGGGGACTTCTACAATGAGCAGTTCTTC.